Shown below are 4 T cell receptor beta chains from a single sample sequenced in a study of regulatory T cells in long-lasting Graves disease. Time point of the sample: persistent/refractory GD, antithyroid drugs over 5 years with positive TRAb. RNA from PBMCs was the source of the TCR library. iRepertoire HTBI primers and Arm-PCR of CDR3 regions built TCR beta libraries. TCRdb fed the multiplex PCR reads into MiXCR, producing one record per CDR3 protein. The repertoire holds about 290,000 distinct CDR3 sequences, with roughly a fifth as singletons. Sequencing used peripheral blood mononuclear cells (PBMCs), obtained when the disease was refractory, from a patient treated with antithyroid drugs. The receptors here all came from a female donor with Graves disease.

This chain joins TRBV19 and TRBJ1-2; D uncertain. CDR1 and CDR2 from the germline V gene are LNHDA and SQIVND (reference sequence). V lost 5 bases, J lost 2 bases, and 9 bases lay in between. CDR3 length equals 13 residues. This CDR3 reads CASSSTQNYGYTF. CDR3 nucleotides: TGTGCCAGTAGTTCCACACAAAACTATGGCTACACCTTC.

Of note for this clonotype: A much larger clone sits a single nucleotide away, making a read error possible. This chain connects TRBV29-1 to TRBJ2-5, with 11 positions matching TRBD1. V lost 5 bases and J lost 4; bases outside the gene matches: 6. Germline V gene sequence: CDR1 SQVTM, CDR2 ANQGSEA. This CDR3 region has 14 residues. The CDR3 loop is CSVRDRGCGETQYF. CDR3 in DNA: TGCAGCGTTCGGGACAGGGGGTGTGGAGAGACCCAGTACTTC.

This chain uses TRBV5-1 with TRBJ2-5; D might be TRBD1 (5 bases). Germline CDR1 is SGHRS and CDR2 is YFSETQ. V gave up 0 bases and J gave up 4 bases, with 10 bases separating them. This CDR3 comprises 14 residues. The CDR3 sequence is CASSLAWQGETQYF. The CDR3 nucleotides are TGCGCCAGCAGCTTGGCCTGGCAGGGAGAGACCCAGTACTTC.

V gene TRBV6-5 combines with J gene TRBJ2-1, with 12 bases fitting TRBD2. Looked up from germline, CDR1 is MNHEY and CDR2 is SVGAGI. This CDR3 contains 16 residues. J was trimmed by 7 bases and V by 3 bases; bases with no gene match: 7. This CDR3 reads CASSYIRLAGANEQFF. CDR3 DNA: TGTGCCAGCAGTTATATAAGACTAGCGGGAGCTAATGAGCAGTTCTTC.